Given below is one TCR beta chain in context. Germline V CDR1 and CDR2: MDHEN, SYDVKM. V shed 3 bases and J 4 bases; nucleotides not matched to a gene: 3. The CDR3 is made up of 14 amino acids. TCRdb recomputed calls from the RT-PCR reads with MiXCR, one row per CDR3 protein. The profile covers hundreds of thousands of distinct CDR3 sequences, with approximately 15% appearing a single time and 3.6% taken by the ten largest. This clonotype was sampled from a female donor in good health, serving as a healthy control. Sequenced: memory CD4+ T cells from blood. The chain joins TRBV28 to TRBJ2-5, with 9 bases that match TRBD2. The CDR3 here is CASSLTSGLETQYF. For the CDR3, the DNA is TGTGCCAGCAGTTTGACTAGCGGATTAGAGACCCAGTACTTC.